Listed here are 20 T cell receptor beta chains from one sample, sequenced in a study of beta chain features in type 1 diabetes. Overall study results and limits: Shorter TCRB CDR3s, moderately but significantly so, marked every one of the four CD4+ subsets in Type 1 diabetes patients.

Every isolated RNA sample was fully reverse transcribed, so sequencing captured expressed TCRB transcripts. Sequenced by immunoSEQ multiplex PCR; TCRdb stores in-frame clones only, minus some. The sample shows around 250,000 clones, more than 11% of them seen only once. These receptors have no identified antigens. Sequencing was performed on naive CD4+ T cells from blood. Receptors were obtained from a man between 25 and 39 years old with type 1 diabetes.

This clone was picked up a small number of times. V is TRBV5-1 and J is TRBJ2-5, with TRBD1 identical over 7 bases. Germline loops: CDR1 SGHRS, CDR2 YFSETQ. The CDR3 consists of 15 residues. V lost 2 bases to trimming and J lost 2 bases; unmatched junction nucleotides: 6. The DNA of the CDR3 is TGCGCCAGCAGCTTCACAGGGGATGGGCAAGAGACCCAGTACTTC. Its translation is CASSFTGDGQETQYF.

The genes are TRBV5-1 and TRBJ1-1; D is uncertain. CDR1 SGHRS and CDR2 YFSETQ come from the germline V gene. Trimming pared 3 bases from V and 1 base from J, leaving 4 bases between. The CDR3 covers 12 residues. The CDR3 coding sequence is TGCGCCAGCAGCTCCAGGAACACTGAAGCTTTCTTT. Translating it yields CASSSRNTEAFF.

This clone was counted a single time. The chain employs TRBV10-1 and TRBJ2-1; 7 bases are shared with TRBD1. The junction had 7 bases not matched to a gene; V was cut back by 0 bases and J by 5 bases. There are 16 residues in the CDR3. Germline V CDR1 and CDR2: WNHNN, SYGVQD (reference sequence). CDR3 nucleotides: TGCGCCAGCAGTGAGTCACGAACAGGGGCTAACAATGAGCAGTTCTTC. It codes for CASSESRTGANNEQFF.

V gene TRBV29-1 combines with J gene TRBJ1-1, with 8 bases that match TRBD1. The CDR3 runs to 13 residues. The germline V gene encodes CDR1 SQVTM and CDR2 ANQGSEA. The junction had 6 bases not matched to a gene; V was cut back by 7 bases and J by 2 bases. CDR3 nucleotide sequence: TGCAGCGCGTGGACAGGGACCAACACTGAAGCTTTCTTT. Amino acid sequence: CSAWTGTNTEAFF.

This clone showed up just a few times. The CDR3 sequence: CAIRPTEQETQYF. Here the CDR3 DNA reads TGTGCCATCAGACCCACAGAGCAAGAGACCCAGTACTTC. The chain joins TRBV10-3 to TRBJ2-5, with D unclear. The CDR3 loop spans 13 amino acids. Trimming removed 6 bases at V and 2 bases at J, with 10 bases between. Germline V CDR1 and CDR2: ENHRY, SYGVKD.

The V call is TRBV19, the J call TRBJ1-5; D gene ambiguous. This CDR3 spans 13 amino acids. Per germline, CDR1 LNHDA and CDR2 SQIVND (reference sequence). Trimming cost V 4 bases and J 4 bases, with 8 bases left between them. The CDR3 is CASSNTRNQPQHF. The CDR3 coding sequence is TGTGCCAGTAGTAATACAAGAAATCAGCCCCAGCATTTT.

In its sample, this clone was seen a few times. CDR3 DNA sequence: TGTGCCAGCAGCTTCCCGAGCACAGATACGCAGTATTTT. Protein sequence: CASSFPSTDTQYF. J is TRBJ2-3 and V is TRBV7-8; D gene uncertain. Looked up from germline, CDR1 is SGHVS and CDR2 is FQNEAQ. CDR3 length: 13 residues. With 3 bases removed from V and 0 bases from J, the gap between germline ends came to 4 bases.

The chain has TRBV11-3 and TRBJ2-5, with 7 bases matching TRBD1. Trimming at V came to 3 bases and at J to 4 bases, leaving 5 bases not matched to a gene. CDR3 length equals 14 residues. Germline V gene data show CDR1 as SGHNT and CDR2 as YENEEA. The CDR3 reads CASSFIQGRETQYF. CDR3 DNA sequence: TGTGCCAGCAGCTTCATACAGGGGAGAGAGACCCAGTACTTC.

This clone turned up a few times. This chain uses TRBV28 with TRBJ2-7; 9 nucleotides match TRBD1. The CDR3 spans 15 residues. The V gene's germline CDR1 is MDHEN and CDR2 SYDVKM. Trimming at V came to 4 bases and at J to 2 bases, leaving 6 bases not matched to a gene. As DNA, the CDR3 is TGTGCCAGCAGTTCCGCCGGGACAGGGACCTACGAGCAGTACTTC. It specifies CASSSAGTGTYEQYF. The whole variable domain, remainder taken from reference TRBV28 and TRBJ2-7, is DVKVTQSSRYLVKRTGEKVFLECVQDMDHENMFWYRQDPGLGLRLIYFSYDVKMKEKGDIPEGYSVSREKKERFSLILESASTNQTSMYLCASSSAGTGTYEQYFGPGTRLTVT.

This rearrangement joins TRBV7-2 to TRBJ1-2, with 7 bases identical to TRBD1. CDR1 and CDR2 from the germline V gene are SGHTA and FQGNSA. The CDR3 extends over 15 amino acids. The J segment lost 1 base and the V segment lost 5 bases, leaving 7 bases of the junction unmatched. CDR3 in DNA: TGTGCCAGCAGCACCCAGGGGGGCAATAACTATGGCTACACCTTC. Its translation: CASSTQGGNNYGYTF.

This clone came up a few times. The chain recombines TRBV7-2 with TRBJ2-5; 9 nucleotides line up with TRBD2. This CDR3 has 16 residues. Germline V gene sequence: CDR1 SGHTA, CDR2 FQGNSA. V was pared by 5 bases and J by 1 base, with 8 bases of the junction left unmatched. The CDR3 DNA is TGTGCCAGCAGCCGGACTAGCGTAGCAATCCAAGAGACCCAGTACTTC. This gives the protein CASSRTSVAIQETQYF.

The chain recombines TRBV10-1 with TRBJ2-7, with a tentative D call TRBD1 (5 bases). V lost 2 bases, J lost 5 bases, and 13 bases lay in between. Germline assignment: CDR1 WNHNN and CDR2 SYGVQD (reference sequence). The CDR3 runs to 14 residues. The CDR3 bases are TGCGCCAGCAGTGAGGGACAAAGATTCCACGAGCAGTACTTC. This translates into CASSEGQRFHEQYF.

The chain uses TRBV6-5 and TRBJ2-7, with TRBD2 identical over 8 bases. The length of the CDR3 is 14 residues. Trimming took 5 bases from V and 0 from J; bases not matched to a gene: 3. Germline-derived CDR1 and CDR2 are MNHEY and SVGAGI. CDR3 nucleotide sequence: TGTGCCAGCAGTCCCGGGGGGGGCTCCTACGAGCAGTACTTC. It translates to CASSPGGGSYEQYF.

This chain joins TRBV5-4 and TRBJ2-7; TRBD1 might be the D (6 bases). Trimming took off 0 bases at V and 2 bases at J, with 9 bases between the two ends. The CDR3 contains 14 residues. The germline V gene has CDR1 SGHNT and CDR2 YYREEE (reference sequence). The CDR3 nucleotides are TGTGCCAGCAGCTTGGGAGGGGACACCTACGAGCAGTACTTC. This encodes CASSLGGDTYEQYF.

This clone was observed a few times. This sequence joins TRBV7-8 and TRBJ2-1; 12 bases are shared with TRBD2. Germline-derived CDR1 and CDR2 are SGHVS and FQNEAQ. Unmatched junction bases numbered 8, after V lost 2 bases and J lost 3 bases. The CDR3 is 18 residues long. In DNA, the CDR3 is TGTGCCAGCAGCTTACCCAACCGACTAGCGGGGGTCTACAATGAGCAGTTCTTC. It translates to CASSLPNRLAGVYNEQFF.

The chain recombines TRBV19 with TRBJ1-1; the D gene is possibly TRBD1 (5 bases). This CDR3 is 16 amino acids long. V was trimmed by 4 bases and J by 8 bases, leaving 23 bases between them. Germline CDR1 is LNHDA and CDR2 is SQIVND (reference sequence). The CDR3 spells CASSTVPKPSTEEAFF. CDR3 in DNA: TGTGCCAGTAGTACGGTCCCAAAACCGTCGACAGAGGAAGCTTTCTTT.

This clone was counted only a few times. The chain couples TRBV19 to TRBJ2-2, with D unresolved. The V end lost 3 bases, the J end lost 4 bases, and 6 bases lay between the germline ends. CDR3 size: 13 residues. Germline V gene lookup returns CDR1 LNHDA and CDR2 SQIVND (reference sequence). CDR3 amino acids: CASSISGTGELFF. The CDR3 coding sequence is TGTGCCAGTAGTATTAGTGGCACCGGGGAGCTGTTTTTT.

Only a few counts were recorded for this clone. The chain recombines TRBV9 with TRBJ2-1; D is undetermined. Trimming left V 3 bases short and J 5 bases short, with 3 bases between. CDR3 length equals 11 residues. In germline, CDR1 is SGDLS, CDR2 YYNGEE. CDR3 sequence reads: CASSGDNEQFF. The DNA of the CDR3 is TGTGCCAGCAGCGGCGACAATGAGCAGTTCTTC.

The chain couples TRBV14 to TRBJ2-7; 12 bases fit TRBD2. With 6 bases clipped from V and 4 bases from J, the junction kept 7 bases outside the gene matches. Germline V gene sequence: CDR1 SGHDN, CDR2 FVKESK. There are 15 residues in the CDR3. Here the CDR3 DNA reads TGTGCCAGCAGTCCCTTGCTAGCGGGAGGGTACGAGCAGTACTTC. This encodes CASSPLLAGGYEQYF.

The genes are TRBV7-2 and TRBJ2-3, with a tentative D call TRBD2 (6 bases). Trimming stripped 2 bases from V and 1 base from J, with 10 bases between. CDR1 is SGHTA and CDR2 is FQGNSA in the germline V gene. The CDR3 is 15 residues long. The CDR3 sequence is CASSLNGGGTDTQYF. The CDR3 coding sequence is TGTGCCAGCAGCTTAAACGGAGGGGGCACAGATACGCAGTATTTT.